These 10 T cell receptor beta chains originate from one sample sequenced in a study of blood T cells in healthy people across ages. It was with a sample-barcoded 5' primer and a J-beta primer mix that a second PCR of roughly 7 to 12 cycles was run. Via MiXCR, TCRdb re-called the 5' RACE reads, giving one row per CDR3 protein. The sample includes roughly 1,000,000 distinct CDR3 sequences, under 30% of them seen just once. The same sample was also studied in work on T cells of mothers and their children.

Material: blood. The origin of the receptors is a girl aged 2-10 years in good health.

There are a few counts of this clonotype. The genes are TRBV27 and TRBJ2-1; 10 bases fit TRBD2. J gave up 15 bases and V 11 bases, and 13 bases lay outside the gene matches. Germline V lookup: CDR1 MNHEY, CDR2 SMNVEV (reference sequence). The CDR3 is 12 residues long. DNA of the CDR3: TGTGCCTGCACTAGCGGGACGAAGAAGGTGTTCTTC. This sequence encodes CACTSGTKKVFF.

The chain uses TRBV5-8 and TRBJ1-1; TRBD1 matches at 9 bases. The CDR3 runs to 16 residues. Germline values: CDR1 SGHTS, CDR2 YDEGEE. With 2 bases clipped from V and 4 bases from J, the junction kept 9 bases outside the gene matches. The CDR3 region is CASSFYSGTGTTEAFF. The CDR3 region has the DNA TGTGCCAGCAGCTTTTACTCCGGGACAGGGACCACTGAAGCTTTCTTT.

The CDR3 here is CASSLAYYNEQFF. The CDR3 region has the DNA TGTGCCAGCAGCTTAGCCTACTACAATGAGCAGTTCTTC. The rearrangement uses TRBV11-2 and TRBJ2-1; the D is unclear. CDR1 and CDR2 from the germline V gene are SGHAT and FQNNGV. The CDR3 totals 13 residues. Trimming shortened V by 1 base and J by 3 bases, and 4 bases separated the two germline ends. Based on the CDR3 plus reference TRBV11-2 and TRBJ2-1, the full variable domain is EAGVAQSPRYKIIEKRQSVAFWCNPISGHATLYWYQQILGQGPKLLIQFQNNGVVDDSQLPKDRFSAERLKGVDSTLKIQPAKLEDSAVYLCASSLAYYNEQFFGPGTRLTVL.

The V gene is TRBV6-1, the J gene TRBJ2-1; no clear D gene. Trimming took 5 bases from V and 4 from J, leaving 18 bases between them. This CDR3 has 16 amino acids. Germline V lookup: CDR1 MNHNS, CDR2 SASEGT. The CDR3 DNA sequence: TGTGCCAGCAGTCAGGCACCAAATGAGCGATACAATGAGCAGTTCTTC. Translation gives CASSQAPNERYNEQFF.

This clonotype was counted a few times. This chain joins TRBV2 and TRBJ2-4; no definite D call. The ends were cut back, 3 bases at V and 4 bases at J, with 13 bases in the middle. The CDR3 loop spans 15 amino acids. Germline V lookup: CDR1 SNHLY, CDR2 FYNNEI. The DNA of the CDR3 is TGTGCCAGCAGTGATTCGAATAGCCAGAAAAACATTCAGTACTTC. This encodes CASSDSNSQKNIQYF.

The chain joins TRBV29-1 to TRBJ2-1; the D gene could be TRBD1 or TRBD2 (5 bases each). Germline loops: CDR1 SQVTM, CDR2 ANQGSEA. This CDR3 contains 13 residues. The V end lost 2 bases, the J end lost 5 bases, and 10 bases lay between the germline ends. The CDR3 bases are TGCAGCGTTGAACCGGGACGTAACAATGAGCAGTTCTTC. Protein sequence: CSVEPGRNNEQFF.

The J gene is TRBJ1-2, the V gene TRBV2; D possibly corresponds to TRBD1 (5 bases). Looked up from germline, CDR1 is SNHLY and CDR2 is FYNNEI. The CDR3 has 11 amino acids. V lost 7 bases to trimming and J lost 3 bases, with 6 bases between them. The CDR3 reads CASKQDYGYTF. Here the CDR3 DNA reads TGTGCCAGCAAACAGGACTATGGCTACACCTTC.

In nucleotides, the CDR3 is TGTGCCACTGGGGGGGGTGGGGATGAGCAGTTCTTC. As protein: CATGGGGDEQFF. This chain joins TRBV24-1 and TRBJ2-1, with 7 bases that match TRBD2. Per the germline V gene, CDR1 is KGHDR and CDR2 is SFDVKD. Trimming cost V 10 bases and J 8 bases; bases outside gene matches: 7. This CDR3 is 12 amino acids long.

Ten or more counts support this clonotype. This chain links TRBV24-1 with TRBJ2-5; D not certain. CDR3 length: 13 residues. The V and J ends lost 4 bases and 0 bases respectively, with 5 bases between them. Per the germline V gene, CDR1 is KGHDR and CDR2 is SFDVKD. The CDR3 loop reads CATSDLYQETQYF. The CDR3 DNA reads as TGTGCCACCAGTGACCTGTACCAAGAGACCCAGTACTTC.

This chain uses TRBV20-1 with TRBJ2-1; 13 bases are shared with TRBD2. This CDR3 has 16 amino acids. The V segment lost 1 base and the J segment 4 bases; nucleotides outside the gene matches: 4. Per germline, CDR1 DFQATT and CDR2 SNEGSKA (reference sequence). CDR3 residues: CSARGLAGGIYNEQFF. For the CDR3, the DNA is TGCAGTGCTAGAGGACTAGCGGGGGGCATTTACAATGAGCAGTTCTTC.